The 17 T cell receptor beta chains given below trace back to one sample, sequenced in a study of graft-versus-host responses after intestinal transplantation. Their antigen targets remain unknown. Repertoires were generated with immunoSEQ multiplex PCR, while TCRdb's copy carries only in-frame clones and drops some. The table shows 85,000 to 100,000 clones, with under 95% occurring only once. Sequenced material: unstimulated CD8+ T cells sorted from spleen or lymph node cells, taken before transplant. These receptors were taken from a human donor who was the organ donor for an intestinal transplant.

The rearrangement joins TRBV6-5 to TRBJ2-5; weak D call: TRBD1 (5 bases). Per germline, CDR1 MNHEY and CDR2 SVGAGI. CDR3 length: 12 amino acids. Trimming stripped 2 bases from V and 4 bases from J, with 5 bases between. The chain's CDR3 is CASSYTGETQYF. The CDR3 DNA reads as TGTGCCAGCAGTTACACAGGAGAGACCCAGTACTTC.

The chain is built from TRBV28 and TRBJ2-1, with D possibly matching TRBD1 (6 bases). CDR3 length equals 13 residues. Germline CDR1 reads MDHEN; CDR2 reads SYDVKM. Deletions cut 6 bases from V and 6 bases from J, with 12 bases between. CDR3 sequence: CASRDSDGNEQFF. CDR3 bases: TGTGCCAGCAGGGACAGTGATGGCAATGAGCAGTTCTTC.

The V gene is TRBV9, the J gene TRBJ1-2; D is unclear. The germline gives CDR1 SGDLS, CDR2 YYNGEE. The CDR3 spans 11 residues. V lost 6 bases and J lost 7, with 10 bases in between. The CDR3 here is CASTAGSGYTF. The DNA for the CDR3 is TGTGCCAGCACGGCAGGTAGTGGCTACACCTTC.

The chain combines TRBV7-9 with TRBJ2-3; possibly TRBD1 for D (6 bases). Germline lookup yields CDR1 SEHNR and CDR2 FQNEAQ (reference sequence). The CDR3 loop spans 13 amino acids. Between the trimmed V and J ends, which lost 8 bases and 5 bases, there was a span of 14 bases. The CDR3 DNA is TGTGCCAGCGAAGGGGGTGGGGAAGATACGCAGTATTTT. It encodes CASEGGGEDTQYF. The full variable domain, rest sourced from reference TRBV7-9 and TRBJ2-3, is DTGVSQNPRHKITKRGQNVTFRCDPISEHNRLYWYRQTLGQGPEFLTYFQNEAQLEKSRLLSDRFSAERPKGSFSTLEIQRTEQGDSAMYLCASEGGGEDTQYFGPGTRLTVL.

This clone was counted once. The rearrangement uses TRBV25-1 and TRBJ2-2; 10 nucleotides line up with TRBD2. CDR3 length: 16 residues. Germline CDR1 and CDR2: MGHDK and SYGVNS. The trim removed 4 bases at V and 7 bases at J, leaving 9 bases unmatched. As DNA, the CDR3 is TGTGCCAGCAGTGTGGGAGCGGGGGGGCCCTTCGGGGAGCTGTTTTTT. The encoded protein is CASSVGAGGPFGELFF.

CDR3 loop: CASSLAGNNSPLHF. The CDR3 DNA follows: TGTGCCAGCAGCTTAGCAGGGAATAATTCACCCCTCCACTTT. V usage is TRBV13 and J usage is TRBJ1-6; TRBD1 is a possible D gene (5 bases). Germline assignment: CDR1 PRHDT and CDR2 FYEKMQ (reference sequence). Trimming pared 1 base from V and 5 bases from J, leaving 6 bases between. The CDR3 length is 14 residues.

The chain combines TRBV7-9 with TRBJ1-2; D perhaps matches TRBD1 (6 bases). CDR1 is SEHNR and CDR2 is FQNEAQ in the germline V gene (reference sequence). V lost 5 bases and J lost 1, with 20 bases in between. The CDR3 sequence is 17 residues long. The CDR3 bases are TGTGCCAGCAGCCTTCTATTCGAAACAGGGAATAACTATGGCTACACCTTC. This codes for CASSLLFETGNNYGYTF.

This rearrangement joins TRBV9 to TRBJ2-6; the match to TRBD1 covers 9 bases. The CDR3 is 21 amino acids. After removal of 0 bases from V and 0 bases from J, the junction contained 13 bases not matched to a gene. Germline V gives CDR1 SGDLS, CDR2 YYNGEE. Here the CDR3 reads CASSVEVRPGQGLSGANVLTF. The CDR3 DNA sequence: TGTGCCAGCAGCGTAGAAGTGAGACCGGGACAGGGACTCTCTGGGGCCAACGTCCTGACTTTC.

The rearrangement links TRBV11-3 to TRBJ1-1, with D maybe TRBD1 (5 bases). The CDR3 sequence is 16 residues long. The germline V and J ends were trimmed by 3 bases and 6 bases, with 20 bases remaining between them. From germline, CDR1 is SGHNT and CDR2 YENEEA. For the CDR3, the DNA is TGTGCCAGCAGCTTTTGGAGGTCAGCGGGGCTTGCTGAAGCTTTCTTT. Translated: CASSFWRSAGLAEAFF.

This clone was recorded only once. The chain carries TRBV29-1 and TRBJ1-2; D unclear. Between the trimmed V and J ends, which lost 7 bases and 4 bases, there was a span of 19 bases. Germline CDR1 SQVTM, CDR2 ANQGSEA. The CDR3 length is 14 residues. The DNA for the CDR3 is TGCAGCGCGCGAGTTGCAGGTTTTGCCTATGGCTACACCTTC. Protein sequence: CSARVAGFAYGYTF.

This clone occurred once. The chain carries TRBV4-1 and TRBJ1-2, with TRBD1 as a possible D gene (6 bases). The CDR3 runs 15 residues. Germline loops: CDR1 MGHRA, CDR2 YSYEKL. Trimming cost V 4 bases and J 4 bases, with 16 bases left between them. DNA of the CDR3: TGCGCCAGCAGCCTAGAACCCGGACAGCCCTATGGCTACACCTTC. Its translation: CASSLEPGQPYGYTF.

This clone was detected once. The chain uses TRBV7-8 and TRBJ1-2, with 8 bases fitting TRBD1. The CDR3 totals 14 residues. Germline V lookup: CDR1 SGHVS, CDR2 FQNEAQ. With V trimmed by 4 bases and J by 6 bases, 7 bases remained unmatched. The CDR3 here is CASSSTGEIDGYTF. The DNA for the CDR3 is TGTGCCAGCAGCTCGACAGGGGAAATCGATGGCTACACCTTC. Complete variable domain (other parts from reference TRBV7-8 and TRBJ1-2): GAGVSQSPRYKVAKRGQDVALRCDPISGHVSLFWYQQALGQGPEFLTYFQNEAQLDKSGLPSDRFFAERPEGSVSTLKIQRTQQEDSAVYLCASSSTGEIDGYTFGSGTRLTVV.

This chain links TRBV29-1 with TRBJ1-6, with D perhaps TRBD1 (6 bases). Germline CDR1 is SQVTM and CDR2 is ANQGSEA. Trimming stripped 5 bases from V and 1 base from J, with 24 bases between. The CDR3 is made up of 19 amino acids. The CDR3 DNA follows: TGCAGCGTTCGTTTCCGAAATCGGGGGGCAAGATCCTATAATTCACCCCTCCACTTT. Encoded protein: CSVRFRNRGARSYNSPLHF.

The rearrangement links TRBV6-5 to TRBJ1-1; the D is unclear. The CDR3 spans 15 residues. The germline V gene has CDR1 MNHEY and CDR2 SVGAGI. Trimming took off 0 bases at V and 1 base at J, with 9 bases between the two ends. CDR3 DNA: TGTGCCAGCAGTTACTCGAGTCCAGGGAACACTGAAGCTTTCTTT. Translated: CASSYSSPGNTEAFF.

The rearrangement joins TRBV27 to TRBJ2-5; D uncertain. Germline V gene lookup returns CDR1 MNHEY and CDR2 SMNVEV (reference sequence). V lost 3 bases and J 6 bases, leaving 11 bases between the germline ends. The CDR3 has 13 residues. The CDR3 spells CASSFGRFQTQYF. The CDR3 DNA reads TGTGCCAGCAGTTTTGGCAGGTTTCAGACCCAGTACTTC.

In DNA, the CDR3 is TGTGCCACCAGCAGAGCTGATAGGGGGAGCAATCAGCCCCAGCATTTT. Protein sequence: CATSRADRGSNQPQHF. The rearrangement links TRBV15 to TRBJ1-5; a weak D match, TRBD1 (6 bases). The CDR3 extends over 16 amino acids. Trimming removed 1 base from V and 1 base from J, with 11 bases in between. Germline V gives CDR1 LNHNV, CDR2 YYDKDF (reference sequence).

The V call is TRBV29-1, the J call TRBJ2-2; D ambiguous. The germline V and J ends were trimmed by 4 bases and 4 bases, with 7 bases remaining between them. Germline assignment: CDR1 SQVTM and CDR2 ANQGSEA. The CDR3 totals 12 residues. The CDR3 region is CSVVAGTGELFF. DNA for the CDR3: TGCAGCGTTGTGGCAGGCACCGGGGAGCTGTTTTTT.